This T cell receptor (beta chain) was documented in a study of blood T cell repertoires in COVID-19. The wider study: COVID-19 samples, acute and convalescent, were from the United States, Italy and Spain. In each case, the material was cDNA or gDNA derived from T cells, B-cell-depleted T cells, or PBMCs.

In the source study's methods: Reference gene primer amplification gave estimated nucleated cell counts. The assay was immunoSEQ multiplex PCR, and TCRdb's table has in-frame clones only and misses some. The DNA gave D and trimming, while V, J and clone size come from that table. The data hold about 290,000 clones, with around four fifths observed a single time. The CDR3 extends over 14 amino acids. V was cut by 4 bases and J by 2 bases, with 11 bases left in between. Germline V CDR1 and CDR2: LGHDT, YNNKEL (reference sequence). What was sequenced was peripheral blood. This clonotype was sampled from a woman in her 50s with active or convalescent COVID-19. The chain joins TRBV3-1 (or the pseudogene TRBV3-2) to TRBJ1-1, with D maybe TRBD1 (6 bases). The CDR3 loop reads CASSLVDSNTEAFF. For the CDR3, the DNA is TGTGCCAGCAGCCTGGTGGACAGCAACACTGAAGCTTTCTTT.